This entry features one T cell receptor (beta chain) sequence. The specificity of this receptor is unknown. Base qualities are missing; no much larger clone stands one base away. The record originates from a study of shared clonotypes between healthy human individuals (dated by TCRdb to the early 2020s). Study-level background: The cohort comprised a couple of women and a few men aged 18 to 49 years. The study deeply sequenced blood TCR repertoires of about five healthy adults to estimate repertoire size and the extent of clonotype sharing between individuals. Between about 0.94 and 8.9 billion PBMCs per donor were obtained by leukapheresis. To increase sequencing depth and limit assay-specific biases, different laboratories used diverse techniques to prepare libraries and sequence TCR repertoires. For each donor, CD4 naive and CD4 memory were each given three plates, CD8 naive was given two plates, and CD8 memory was given one plate.

Beyond this particular receptor, the publication reports: When a handful of donors were compared, the shared fraction of clonotypes was about 5% for naive CD4, over 3% for naive CD8, more than 2% for memory CD4, and 0.35% to 0.4% for memory CD8. Only blood was sampled, and tissue TCR repertoires likely differ from those in blood. The small number of donors limited the genetic and exposure-history diversity represented. Naive subsets generally had larger estimated clonotype richness than memory subsets. Pairwise subsampling led to the expectation that sequencing depth would affect the degree of clonotype sharing among donors. Incomplete sequencing was indicated by rarefaction of sorted-subset datasets, despite the large sequencing depth. Compared with non-shared clonotypes, the clonotypes found in all four sorted-subset donors had higher generation probabilities.

Using the deep immunoSEQ assay, TCR CDR3 regions were amplified from genomic DNA by multiplex PCR. Extracted genomic DNA from each cell subset was distributed evenly across all wells of several immunoSEQ 96-well plates, and each plate was treated as a replicate. For sorted subsets, 200 to 250 ng of genomic DNA, equivalent to 30,000 or so T cell genomes, went into each replicate PCR. Purified libraries were quantified with a Qubit 3.0 fluorometer, sized on a Bioanalyzer 2100, and re-quantified with the KAPA Library Quantification kit. Every immunoSEQ 96-well plate was sequenced on a dedicated single-read 150-cycle Illumina NextSeq 550 flow cell. The authors processed their data as follows. Because the immunoSEQ output included only junctional sequences and no quality scores, the filtering could not be the same as the filtering used for full-length reads. To assign V/J genes and CDR3, sequences were annotated using PyIR, a Python wrapper for IgBLAST v1.9, with IMGT germline references. Any read was removed if the V/J assignment was weak (E-value above 1e-6), the CDR3 was missing, or the read contained stop codons, out-of-frame junctions, or ambiguous translated residues. V3J clonotypes were defined as sequences sharing the same inferred V gene, J gene, and CDR3 amino acid sequence. The percentage overlap between two repertoires was calculated by dividing the number of shared unique clonotypes by the size of the smaller repertoire. Repertoire richness was assessed with RTK rarefaction, the Chao1 estimator, and Recon v2.1 estimates of unobserved clonotypes. OLGA was used to compute generation probabilities for all TCRbeta clonotypes that the gDNA method yielded from four donors. The table was pulled from immuneACCESS by TCRdb, which kept in-frame rearrangements only. Such tables lose some clones; where checked, under half of the loss comes from unresolved V genes, and the rest has no known cause. Clone size and the V and J calls come from that table; the DNA yielded D and trimming. The sample data list about 710,000 clones, and 72% of these were observed just once. Around 1.7% of the sample rests with the top ten.

The donors were healthy, HIV-negative adults who had no recently reported acute infections or vaccinations. Every donor was a Caucasian adult living in Nashville, Tennessee, USA. CD4+ T cells were enriched through magnetic negative selection, after which naive cells were positively selected on CD45RA and the remaining negative fraction served as the memory subset. Blood was obtained by leukapheresis, after which PBMCs were separated by Ficoll-Histopaque density gradient centrifugation and cryopreserved in liquid nitrogen vapor phase. Purity and quantity of every magnetically sorted T cell population were checked by analytical flow cytometry. Each sorted fraction had its genomic DNA isolated and then quantified by UV absorbance on a Nanodrop 2000c. V is pared back by 0 bases and J by 0 bases, with 10 bases lying between the germline termini. CDR1 and CDR2 were assigned from the germline V gene as SGHRS and YFSETQ. From the cysteine up to the phenylalanine, the CDR3 has a length of 15 residues. Left in the record is the CDR3 DNA by itself, 45 bases read in frame from the first base.

Sequencing used memory CD4+ T cells sorted from blood. Read against the paper, the sample's cell subset or site label means: CD45RA-negative fraction. The chain is assembled from TRBV5-1 and TRBJ2-7; the D gene could be either TRBD1 or TRBD2, each agreeing at 5 bases. The TCR comes from a woman aged 30 to 39 in good health. The sequenced DNA: TGCGCCAGCAGCTTGGGGGGGTCTAGCTCCTACGAGCAGTACTTC. Its coded protein is CASSLGGSSSYEQYF.